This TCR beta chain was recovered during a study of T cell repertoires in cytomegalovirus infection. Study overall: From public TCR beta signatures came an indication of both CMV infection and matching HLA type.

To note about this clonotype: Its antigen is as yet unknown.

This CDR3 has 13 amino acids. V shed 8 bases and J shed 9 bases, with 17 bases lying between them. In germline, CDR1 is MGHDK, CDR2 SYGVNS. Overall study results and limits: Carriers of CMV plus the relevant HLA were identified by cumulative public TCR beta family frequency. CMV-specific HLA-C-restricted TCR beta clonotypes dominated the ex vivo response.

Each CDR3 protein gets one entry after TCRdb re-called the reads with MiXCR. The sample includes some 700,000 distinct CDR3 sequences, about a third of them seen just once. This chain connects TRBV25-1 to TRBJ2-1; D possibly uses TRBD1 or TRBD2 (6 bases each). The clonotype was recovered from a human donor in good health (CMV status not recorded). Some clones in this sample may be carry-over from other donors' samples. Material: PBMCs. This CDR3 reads CASSRGGISEQFF. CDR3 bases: TGTGCCAGCTCGAGAGGGGGGATTAGTGAGCAGTTCTTC.